The sequence of this TCR beta chain was determined in a study of T cell responses to AZD1222 COVID-19 vaccine. Findings of the study overall: Vaccination with two AZD1222 doses was followed by a rise in Spike-specific TCR breadth and depth. Seropositive status at baseline applied to only a handful of AZD1222 recipients. It was only after the peak T cell response that any repertoires were sampled.

Both about-4-week and about-12-week second-dose recipients were combined. Assay used: immunoSEQ multiplex PCR; TCRdb lists only in-frame clones, some missing. The table has about 26,000 clones, 88% seen once. A remark on this clone: The target antigen is unknown.

Trimming removed 4 bases from V and 3 bases from J, with 12 bases in between. This CDR3 is 14 amino acids long. Germline V lookup: CDR1 SEHNR, CDR2 FQNEAQ (reference sequence). V and J are TRBV7-9 and TRBJ1-1; D gene unclear. This sequence was found in an adult who received the AZD1222 COVID-19 vaccine. This sample comprised peripheral blood, obtained 28 days after the second AZD1222 dose. CDR3 loop: CASSSTGSYTEAFF. The CDR3 DNA is TGTGCCAGCAGCTCGACGGGGTCGTACACTGAAGCTTTCTTT.